Below are 27 T cell receptor beta chains sequenced from a single sample in a study of blood T cells in healthy people across ages. For the second PCR, which ran for 7 to 11 cycles, a sample-barcoded 5' primer and a J-beta primer mix were used. TCRdb reprocessed the 5' RACE reads via MiXCR and lists one record per CDR3 protein. This table holds 1.4 million or so distinct CDR3 sequences, roughly 43% found once. The specimen was blood. The receptors derive from a woman aged 18-29 years in good health.

Points on this clonotype: An end of the junction does not agree with germline; a read error may underlie this. This chain connects TRBV28 to TRBJ2-7; 10 nucleotides line up with TRBD1. Germline V gene lookup returns CDR1 MDHEN and CDR2 SYDVKM. The CDR3 covers 15 residues. CDR3 loop: CANSFPGTGVREQYF. CDR3 coding DNA: TGTGCCAACAGTTTCCCCGGGACAGGGGTTAGGGAGCAGTACTTC.

This clonotype has only a few counts. The chain combines TRBV13 with TRBJ2-1; TRBD1 is a possible D gene (6 bases). Germline V gene sequence: CDR1 PRHDT, CDR2 FYEKMQ (reference sequence). V was clipped by 4 bases and J by 5 bases, with 15 bases between them. CDR3 size: 15 residues. The CDR3 DNA follows: TGTGCCAGCAGCTCCGGGACAACTCCTAACAATGAGCAGTTCTTC. It translates to CASSSGTTPNNEQFF.

This sequence joins TRBV20-1 and TRBJ1-6; D is undetermined. The V gene's germline CDR1 is DFQATT and CDR2 SNEGSKA (reference sequence). Trimming removed 3 bases at V and 0 bases at J, with 12 bases between. The CDR3 has 16 residues. CDR3 protein: CSASPTVISYNSPLHF. CDR3 DNA: TGCAGTGCTAGCCCAACAGTCATCTCCTATAATTCACCCCTCCACTTT.

This sequence joins TRBV12-3 or TRBV12-4 and TRBJ1-5; the D gene is possibly TRBD1 (6 bases). The CDR3 runs to 15 residues. CDR3 DNA: TGTGCAACCAGGGGTGGGGACTATAGCAATCAGCCCCAGCATTTT. This sequence encodes CATRGGDYSNQPQHF.

This clonotype was observed a handful of times. This chain links TRBV7-9 with TRBJ2-7; possibly TRBD1 for D (5 bases). The V end was cut by 4 bases, the J end by 5 bases, with 18 bases between. Germline CDR1 is SEHNR and CDR2 is FQNEAQ (reference sequence). CDR3 length: 15 amino acids. The CDR3 sequence: CASSSRTNSPHEQYF. CDR3 in DNA: TGTGCCAGCAGCTCTAGGACAAACTCCCCTCACGAGCAGTACTTC.

This clonotype was seen a few times. V gene TRBV5-1 combines with J gene TRBJ2-7, with TRBD2 identical over 10 bases. Germline V gene data show CDR1 as SGHRS and CDR2 as YFSETQ. Losses at the gene ends were 8 bases for V and 3 bases for J; bases not matched to a gene: 11. The CDR3 totals 15 residues. CDR3 region: CASSILAGLGYEQYF. CDR3 nucleotide sequence: TGCGCCAGTAGCATACTAGCGGGGCTAGGCTACGAGCAGTACTTC.

The chain has TRBV6-2 or TRBV6-3 and TRBJ2-5; D perhaps matches TRBD2 (5 bases). The end of the DNA is better explained by TRBJ2-7, so the J call may be wrong. CDR3 size: 16 residues. The germline V gene encodes CDR1 MNHEY and CDR2 SVGEGT. CDR3 in amino acids: CASSYSRVDFSYEQYF. In DNA, the CDR3 is TGTGCCAGCAGTTACTCGAGGGTGGACTTCTCCTACGAGCAGTACTTC.

The J gene is TRBJ2-1, the V gene TRBV6-6; the D call may be TRBD1 or TRBD2 (5 bases each). V shed 7 bases and J shed 15 bases, with 16 bases lying between them. This CDR3 has 11 amino acids. Germline V gene sequence: CDR1 MNHNY, CDR2 SVGAGI (reference sequence). CDR3 loop: CASTPGTAAFF. The CDR3 bases are TGTGCCAGCACTCCAGGGACCGCTGCGTTCTTC.

This chain joins TRBV5-1 and TRBJ1-1; D gene ambiguous. CDR1 SGHRS and CDR2 YFSETQ come from the germline V gene. CDR3 size: 12 residues. Between the trimmed V and J ends, which lost 0 bases and 12 bases, there was a span of 12 bases. CDR3 sequence (DNA): TGCGCCAGCAGCTTGGACACCCCGGGAACTTTCTTT. Residues: CASSLDTPGTFF. Looking up the rest from reference TRBV5-1 and TRBJ1-1 gives the full variable domain: KAGVTQTPRYLIKTRGQQVTLSCSPISGHRSVSWYQQTPGQGLQFLFEYFSETQRNKGNFPGRFSGRQFSNSRSEMNVSTLELGDSALYLCASSLDTPGTFFGQGTRLTVV.

This clonotype was observed a handful of times. The chain is built from TRBV7-2 and TRBJ2-3; no clear D gene. The CDR3 has 13 residues. Trimming removed 1 base at V and 4 bases at J, with 6 bases between. From germline, CDR1 is SGHTA and CDR2 FQGNSA. CDR3 sequence: CASSLEEPDTQYF. The CDR3 coding sequence is TGTGCCAGCAGCTTAGAGGAGCCAGATACGCAGTATTTT. The full variable domain, in which reference TRBV7-2 and TRBJ2-3 provide the parts outside the CDR3, is GAGVSQSPSNKVTEKGKDVELRCDPISGHTALYWYRQSLGQGLEFLIYFQGNSAPDKSGLPSDRFSAERTGGSVSTLTIQRTQQEDSAVYLCASSLEEPDTQYFGPGTRLTVL.

The gene calls are TRBV4-1 and TRBJ2-1, with D unresolved. CDR1 MGHRA and CDR2 YSYEKL come from the germline V gene. V lost 1 base and J 9 bases, leaving 10 bases between the germline ends. The CDR3 runs to 13 residues. In DNA, the CDR3 is TGCGCCAGCAGCCAAGCCCACGGTGGTGAGCAGTTCTTC. This gives the protein CASSQAHGGEQFF.

The chain employs TRBV7-8 and TRBJ2-7; 10 nucleotides agree with TRBD2. The CDR3 runs to 16 residues. CDR1 and CDR2 (germline): SGHVS, FQNEAQ. Germline trimming cut 5 bases from V and 2 bases from J; bases unmatched to any gene: 9. CDR3 amino acids: CASSLSTSGSTYEQYF. CDR3 coding DNA: TGTGCCAGCAGCCTCTCGACTAGCGGGTCTACCTACGAGCAGTACTTC.

The V and J genes are TRBV15 and TRBJ1-1; D is unclear. Germline assignment: CDR1 LNHNV and CDR2 YYDKDF (reference sequence). Trimming took 0 bases from V and 11 from J, leaving 10 bases between them. This CDR3 spans 12 amino acids. CDR3 nucleotides: TGTGCCACCAGCAGAGATGGGGAAGGGGCTTTCTTT. Amino acids: CATSRDGEGAFF.

This clonotype was observed a handful of times. The chain has TRBV12-3 or TRBV12-4 and TRBJ2-7; 8 positions match TRBD1. Germline trimming cut 5 bases from V and 4 bases from J; bases unmatched to any gene: 10. The CDR3 consists of 15 residues. This CDR3 is CASSNPGQDPYEQYF. The CDR3 bases are TGTGCCAGCAGTAACCCGGGACAGGACCCATACGAGCAGTACTTC.

In DNA, the CDR3 is TGCGCCAGCAGCCAACCGGGCCAAACCTACGAGCAGTACTTC. As protein: CASSQPGQTYEQYF. The V gene is TRBV4-1, the J gene TRBJ2-7, with no clear D. The germline V gene has CDR1 MGHRA and CDR2 YSYEKL. The CDR3 runs 14 residues. The V and J ends lost 2 bases and 2 bases respectively, with 10 bases between them.

A note on this clonotype: Being one base from a much bigger clone, this may be a read error. V is TRBV2 and J is TRBJ2-3; 9 bases fit TRBD1. Germline values: CDR1 SNHLY, CDR2 FYNNEI. CDR3 size: 14 residues. The CDR3 sequence: CASSADRGAETQYF. CDR3 nucleotides: TGTGCCAGCAGTGCGGACAGGGGTGCAGAGACGCAGTATTTT.

This clonotype has a single count. The rearrangement joins TRBV25-1 to TRBJ1-2; D remains unclear. This CDR3 contains 16 residues. V lost 0 bases, J lost 8 bases, and 19 bases lay in between. The V gene's germline CDR1 is MGHDK and CDR2 SYGVNS. CDR3 bases: TGTGCCAGCAGTGAATATAAGGACCGGTACACTGGCGGCTACACCTTC. Its protein is CASSEYKDRYTGGYTF.

The rearrangement joins TRBV15 to TRBJ2-7; D gene uncertain. V dropped 0 bases and J dropped 4 bases, with 7 bases sitting between them. The V gene's germline CDR1 is LNHNV and CDR2 YYDKDF (reference sequence). CDR3 length: 13 amino acids. The CDR3 DNA sequence: TGTGCCACCAGCAGAGATTTTGGATACGAGCAGTACTTC. Its translation is CATSRDFGYEQYF.

The rearrangement uses TRBV7-2 and TRBJ2-7; unclear D gene. The CDR3 totals 13 residues. Germline V lookup: CDR1 SGHTA, CDR2 FQGNSA. Trimming removed 1 base from V and 7 bases from J, with 11 bases in between. CDR3 DNA sequence: TGTGCCAGCAGCTTAGGACCAACGCGGGAGCAGTACTTC. Translation gives CASSLGPTREQYF.

The V call is TRBV29-1, the J call TRBJ2-1; 8 bases line up with TRBD1. Trimming took 5 bases from V and 9 from J; bases not matched to a gene: 9. Germline V lookup: CDR1 SQVTM, CDR2 ANQGSEA. The CDR3 runs to 13 residues. CDR3 protein: CSVREWTGREQFF. CDR3 sequence (DNA): TGCAGCGTTAGAGAATGGACAGGGCGTGAGCAGTTCTTC.

J is TRBJ2-5 and V is TRBV20-1; possibly TRBD2 for D (6 bases). The J call may be faulty, since TRBJ2-7 better matches the DNA end. This CDR3 region has 12 residues. CDR1 and CDR2 from the germline V gene are DFQATT and SNEGSKA (reference sequence). CDR3: CSPGTLVSEQYF. The CDR3 bases are TGCAGCCCCGGGACTCTGGTGTCCGAGCAGTACTTC.

CDR3 sequence reads: CSAPSLAGAYNEQFF. The CDR3 nucleotides are TGCAGTGCTCCTTCCCTAGCGGGGGCCTACAATGAGCAGTTCTTC. This chain links TRBV20-1 with TRBJ2-1, with 10 positions matching TRBD2. CDR1 is DFQATT, CDR2 SNEGSKA, per germline (reference sequence). CDR3 size: 15 residues. V gave up 5 bases and J gave up 2 bases; unmatched junction bases: 6.

The genes are TRBV6-6 and TRBJ1-1, with TRBD1 as a possible D gene (5 bases). Trimming removed 6 bases at V and 4 bases at J, with 18 bases between. CDR3 length: 15 amino acids. Germline loops: CDR1 MNHNY, CDR2 SVGAGI (reference sequence). The CDR3 bases are TGTGCCAGCAGAGATGGCTCAGGGTCGGGCACTGAAGCTTTCTTT. It translates to CASRDGSGSGTEAFF.

This clonotype occurred many times. In DNA, the CDR3 is TGTGCCAGCAGTTACTCTGCCGGGACCTACAATGAGCAGTTCTTC. This gives the protein CASSYSAGTYNEQFF. The chain carries TRBV6-5 and TRBJ2-1; possible D gene TRBD2, 5 bases. Deletions cut 0 bases from V and 2 bases from J, with 8 bases between. The germline gives CDR1 MNHEY, CDR2 SVGAGI. This CDR3 is 15 amino acids long.

The gene calls are TRBV11-2 and TRBJ2-5; 10 bases align to TRBD2. CDR3 size: 15 residues. V lost 5 bases, J lost 2 bases, and 5 bases stayed unmatched. Germline assignment: CDR1 SGHAT and CDR2 FQNNGV. This CDR3 is CASSPGLAQQETQYF. The CDR3 DNA reads TGTGCCAGCAGCCCGGGACTAGCGCAACAAGAGACCCAGTACTTC.

The V gene is TRBV4-3, the J gene TRBJ1-1; D unclear. CDR1 LGHNA and CDR2 YSLEER come from the germline V gene. This CDR3 is 15 amino acids long. With 4 bases removed from V and 0 bases from J, the gap between germline ends came to 12 bases. As DNA, the CDR3 is TGCGCCAGCAGCCTCCATGAGGGTGTGAACACTGAAGCTTTCTTT. Translation gives CASSLHEGVNTEAFF.

The chain employs TRBV29-1 and TRBJ2-7, with D possibly being TRBD2 (7 bases). Germline V CDR1 and CDR2: SQVTM, ANQGSEA. V shed 4 bases and J shed 2 bases, with 12 bases lying between them. The CDR3 is 13 amino acids. Here the CDR3 DNA reads TGCAGCGTTGCGCGGGGGCCTACCTACGAGCAGTACTTC. Translating it yields CSVARGPTYEQYF.